What follows are 7 T cell receptor beta chains derived from one specimen sequenced in a study of T cell responses to AZD1222 COVID-19 vaccine. TCRdb keeps only in-frame clones here, not all; method: immunoSEQ multiplex PCR. In the table there are some 110,000 clones, roughly nine tenths of which are singletons. The sequencing here drew on peripheral blood, taken on day 0 of AZD1222 vaccination. The receptors shown here come from an adult in good health.

The chain couples TRBV5-1 to TRBJ2-3, with 10 positions matching TRBD2. V lost 3 bases to trimming and J lost 2 bases; unmatched junction nucleotides: 6. Germline V gene data show CDR1 as SGHRS and CDR2 as YFSETQ. The CDR3 length is 16 residues. The CDR3 protein is CASSSGLAEYTDTQYF. Here the CDR3 DNA reads TGCGCCAGCAGCTCTGGACTAGCGGAATACACAGATACGCAGTATTTT.

The chain links TRBV19 to TRBJ1-2, with TRBD1 identical over 7 bases. This CDR3 comprises 13 residues. With V trimmed by 7 bases and J by 5 bases, 7 bases remained unmatched. The germline gives CDR1 LNHDA, CDR2 SQIVND (reference sequence). This CDR3 reads CASTATGTYGYTF. CDR3 DNA sequence: TGTGCCAGTACCGCGACAGGGACGTATGGCTACACCTTC.

This clone has only a few counts. The genes are TRBV5-4 and TRBJ1-2; a possible D gene is TRBD1 (6 bases). Germline lookup yields CDR1 SGHNT and CDR2 YYREEE (reference sequence). The CDR3 runs to 14 residues. The germline V and J ends were trimmed by 0 bases and 2 bases, with 8 bases remaining between them. The CDR3 DNA sequence: TGTGCCAGCAGCTTGGCAGGGGACAACTATGGCTACACCTTC. Its protein product is CASSLAGDNYGYTF.

The V and J genes are TRBV4-3 and TRBJ2-7; D might be TRBD1 (6 bases). V was clipped by 4 bases and J by 0 bases, with 13 bases between them. CDR3 size: 15 residues. Germline assignment: CDR1 LGHNA and CDR2 YSLEER. CDR3 sequence: CASSPGTRFSYEQYF. The CDR3 DNA follows: TGCGCCAGCAGCCCCGGGACACGATTCTCCTACGAGCAGTACTTC.

The rearrangement links TRBV13 to TRBJ2-1, with D tentatively TRBD1 (5 bases). V was clipped by 5 bases and J by 2 bases, with 13 bases between them. Per the germline V gene, CDR1 is PRHDT and CDR2 is FYEKMQ (reference sequence). CDR3 size: 15 residues. The CDR3 region has the DNA TGTGCCAGCAGCGTAGACAGTAACCCCTACAATGAGCAGTTCTTC. The encoded protein is CASSVDSNPYNEQFF.

The CDR3 nucleotides are TGTGCCAGCAGTTACTCCTGGAAGGAAAAACTGTTTTTT. This gives the protein CASSYSWKEKLFF. The J gene is TRBJ1-4, the V gene TRBV6-2 or TRBV6-3, with unresolved D. With 0 bases removed from V and 8 bases from J, the gap between germline ends came to 7 bases. CDR3 size: 13 residues. From germline, CDR1 is MNHEY and CDR2 SVGEGT.

V gene TRBV6-5 combines with J gene TRBJ2-2, with TRBD1 as a possible D gene (6 bases). Deletions cut 6 bases from V and 5 bases from J, with 13 bases between. Germline V lookup: CDR1 MNHEY, CDR2 SVGAGI. The length of the CDR3 is 14 residues. The DNA of the CDR3 is TGTGCCAGCAGGGGGGCTGAAGGAACCGGGGAGCTGTTTTTT. Protein product: CASRGAEGTGELFF.